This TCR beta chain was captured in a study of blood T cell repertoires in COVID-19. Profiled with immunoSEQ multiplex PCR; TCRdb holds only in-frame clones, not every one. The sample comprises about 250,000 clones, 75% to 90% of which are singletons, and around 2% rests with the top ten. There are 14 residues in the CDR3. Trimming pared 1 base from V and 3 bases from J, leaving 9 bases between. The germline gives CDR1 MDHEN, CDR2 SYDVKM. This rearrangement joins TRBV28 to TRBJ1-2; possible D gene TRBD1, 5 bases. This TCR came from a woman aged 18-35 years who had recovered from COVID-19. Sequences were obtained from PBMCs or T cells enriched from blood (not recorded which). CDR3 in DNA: TGTGCCAGCAGTTTATCCGGGGGGGACTATGGCTACACCTTC. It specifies CASSLSGGDYGYTF.